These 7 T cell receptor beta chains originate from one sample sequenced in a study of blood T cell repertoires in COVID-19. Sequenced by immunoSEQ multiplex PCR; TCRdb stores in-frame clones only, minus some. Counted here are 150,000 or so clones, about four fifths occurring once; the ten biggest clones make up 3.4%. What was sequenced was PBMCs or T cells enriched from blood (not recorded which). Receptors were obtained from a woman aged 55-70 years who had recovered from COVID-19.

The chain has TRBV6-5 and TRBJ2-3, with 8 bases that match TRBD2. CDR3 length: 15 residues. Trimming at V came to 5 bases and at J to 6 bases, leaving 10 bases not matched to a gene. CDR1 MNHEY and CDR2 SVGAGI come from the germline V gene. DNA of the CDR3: TGTGCCAGCAGTCCAAGCGGGGGTGTTATTGATACGCAGTATTTT. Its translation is CASSPSGGVIDTQYF.

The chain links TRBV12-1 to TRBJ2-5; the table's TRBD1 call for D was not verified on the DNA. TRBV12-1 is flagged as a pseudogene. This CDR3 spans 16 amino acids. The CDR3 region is CASSFEGTDNQETQYF. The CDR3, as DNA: TGTGCCAGCAGCTTTGAGGGGACAGATAATCAAGAGACCCAGTACTTC.

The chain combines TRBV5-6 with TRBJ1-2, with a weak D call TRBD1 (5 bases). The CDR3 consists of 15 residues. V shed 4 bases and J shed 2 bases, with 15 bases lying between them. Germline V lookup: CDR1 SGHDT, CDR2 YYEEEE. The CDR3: CASSRDSQLNYGYTF. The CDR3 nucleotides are TGTGCCAGCAGCAGAGACAGCCAACTCAACTATGGCTACACCTTC. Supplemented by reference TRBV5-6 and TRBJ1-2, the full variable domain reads DAGVTQSPTHLIKTRGQQVTLRCSPKSGHDTVSWYQQALGQGPQFIFQYYEEEERQRGNFPDRFSGHQFPNYSSELNVNALLLGDSALYLCASSRDSQLNYGYTFGSGTRLTVV.

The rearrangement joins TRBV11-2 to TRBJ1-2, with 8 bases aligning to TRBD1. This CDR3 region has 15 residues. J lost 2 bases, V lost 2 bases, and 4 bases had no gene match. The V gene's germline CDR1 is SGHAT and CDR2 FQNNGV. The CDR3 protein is CASSLSRTGNYGYTF. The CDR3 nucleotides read TGTGCCAGCAGCTTATCCCGGACAGGGAACTATGGCTACACCTTC.

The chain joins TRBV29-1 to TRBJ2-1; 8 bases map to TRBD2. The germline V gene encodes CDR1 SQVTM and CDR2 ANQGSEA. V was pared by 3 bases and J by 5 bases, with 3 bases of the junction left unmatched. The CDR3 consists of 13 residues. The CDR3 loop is CSVDSGAHNEQFF. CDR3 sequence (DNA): TGCAGCGTTGATAGCGGGGCCCACAATGAGCAGTTCTTC.

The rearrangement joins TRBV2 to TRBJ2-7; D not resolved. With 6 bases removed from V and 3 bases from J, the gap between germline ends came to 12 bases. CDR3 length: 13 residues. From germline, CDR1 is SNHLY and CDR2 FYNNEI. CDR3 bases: TGTGCCAGCAGATCGACATCCGACTACGAGCAGTACTTC. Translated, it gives CASRSTSDYEQYF.

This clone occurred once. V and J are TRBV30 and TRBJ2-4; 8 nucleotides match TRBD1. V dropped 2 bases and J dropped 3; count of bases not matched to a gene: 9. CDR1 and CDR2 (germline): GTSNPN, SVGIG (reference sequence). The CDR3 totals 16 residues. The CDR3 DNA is TGTGCCTGGAGTCTCAAAACAGGGGGTGGCAAAAACATTCAGTACTTC. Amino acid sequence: CAWSLKTGGGKNIQYF.